This T cell receptor beta chain was captured in a study of CD8 T cells in ankylosing spondylitis. Whole-study findings and limits: A TCR beta motif of several highly homologous variants appeared characteristic of ankylosing spondylitis blood. Significant enrichment of disease-linked clones was reportedly seen in matched ankylosing spondylitis synovial fluid.

It was by quantitative 5'-RACE with molecular barcodes that TCR beta libraries were made. TCRdb recomputed calls from the 5' RACE reads with MiXCR, one row per CDR3 protein. The table records 700,000 to 850,000 distinct CDR3 sequences, 12% of them present only once. The CDR3 consists of 15 residues. CDR1 and CDR2 from the germline V gene are SGHRS and YFSETQ. Trimming left V 0 bases short and J 0 bases short, with 8 bases between. The sample holds a few counts of this clonotype. Its antigen remains unknown. The chain is built from TRBV5-1 and TRBJ2-3; D not resolved. This receptor was taken from a male donor with ankylosing spondylitis. Specimen: blood, either unsorted or a sorted T cell fraction (not recorded which). CDR3 sequence reads: CASSLVSPSTDTQYF. In DNA form, the CDR3 reads TGCGCCAGCAGCTTGGTATCACCAAGCACAGATACGCAGTATTTT.